This T cell receptor (beta chain) was retrieved from a study of T and B cells in COVID-19 patients. TRB rearrangements were amplified by multiplex PCR with BIOMED2 TRB-A/B primers. TCRdb used MiXCR to reprocess the multiplex PCR reads, holding one entry per CDR3 protein. The table shows approximately 11,000 distinct CDR3 sequences, with about 30% occurring only once. TRB was amplified from about 250-500 ng of blood genomic DNA. The CDR3 runs to 15 residues. V lost 4 bases to trimming and J lost 6 bases; unmatched junction nucleotides: 11. Germline values: CDR1 LNHDA, CDR2 SQIVND (reference sequence). This clonotype was counted between two and nine times.

This clonotype was sampled from a human donor with active COVID-19. The specimen was blood. The rearrangement uses TRBV19 and TRBJ1-1, with TRBD1 matching over 7 bases. In DNA form, the CDR3 reads TGTGCCAGTAGTACCCAGAGGGGGCGAGGAGCTGAAGCTTTCTTT. Its translation: CASSTQRGRGAEAFF.